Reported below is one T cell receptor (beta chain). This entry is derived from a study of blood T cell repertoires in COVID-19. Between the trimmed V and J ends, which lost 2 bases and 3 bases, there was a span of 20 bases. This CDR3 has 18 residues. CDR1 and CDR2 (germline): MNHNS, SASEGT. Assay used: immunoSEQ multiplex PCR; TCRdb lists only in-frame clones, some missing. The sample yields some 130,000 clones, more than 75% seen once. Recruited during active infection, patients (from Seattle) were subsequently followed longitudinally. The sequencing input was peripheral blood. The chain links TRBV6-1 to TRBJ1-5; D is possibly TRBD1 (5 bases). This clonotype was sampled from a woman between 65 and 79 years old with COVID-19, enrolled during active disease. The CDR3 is CASSEFALGQAFNQPQHF. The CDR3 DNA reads TGTGCCAGCAGTGAATTCGCCTTGGGGCAGGCTTTCAATCAGCCCCAGCATTTT.